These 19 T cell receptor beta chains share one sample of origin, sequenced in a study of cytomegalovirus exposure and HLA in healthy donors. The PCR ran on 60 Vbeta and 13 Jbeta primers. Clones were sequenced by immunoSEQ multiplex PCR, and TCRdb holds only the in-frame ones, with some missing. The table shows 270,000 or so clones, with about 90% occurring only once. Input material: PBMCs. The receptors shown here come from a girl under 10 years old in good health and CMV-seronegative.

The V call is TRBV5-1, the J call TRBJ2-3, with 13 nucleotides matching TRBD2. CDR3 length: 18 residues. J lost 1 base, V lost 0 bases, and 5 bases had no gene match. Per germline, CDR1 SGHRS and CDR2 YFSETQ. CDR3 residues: CASSLGLAGGRGTDTQYF. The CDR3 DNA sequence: TGCGCCAGCAGCTTGGGACTAGCGGGAGGAAGGGGCACAGATACGCAGTATTTT.

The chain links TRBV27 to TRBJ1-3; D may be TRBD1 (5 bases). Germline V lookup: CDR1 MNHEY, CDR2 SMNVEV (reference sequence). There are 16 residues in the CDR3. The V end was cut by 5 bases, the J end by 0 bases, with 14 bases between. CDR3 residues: CASSARQKPSGNTIYF. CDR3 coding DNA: TGTGCCAGCAGTGCCCGACAGAAACCCTCTGGAAACACCATATATTTT.

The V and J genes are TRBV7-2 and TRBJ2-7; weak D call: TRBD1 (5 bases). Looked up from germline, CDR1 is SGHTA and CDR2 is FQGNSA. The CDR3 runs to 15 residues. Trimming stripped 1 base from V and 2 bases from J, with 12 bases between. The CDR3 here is CASSLEGFITYEQYF. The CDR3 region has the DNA TGTGCCAGCAGCTTAGAGGGGTTTATCACCTACGAGCAGTACTTC.

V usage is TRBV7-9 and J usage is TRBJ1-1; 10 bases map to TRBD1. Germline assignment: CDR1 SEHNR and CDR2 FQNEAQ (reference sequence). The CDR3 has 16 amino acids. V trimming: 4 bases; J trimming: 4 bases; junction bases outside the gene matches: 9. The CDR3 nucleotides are TGTGCCAGCAGCTCGACTCCGGGACAGGGGCGCACTGAAGCTTTCTTT. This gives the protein CASSSTPGQGRTEAFF.

CDR3 in amino acids: CASRGGGFDEQYF. The DNA for the CDR3 is TGTGCCAGCCGGGGCGGGGGGTTCGACGAGCAGTACTTC. The chain couples TRBV5-4 to TRBJ2-7, with 8 bases identical to TRBD2. The J segment lost 5 bases and the V segment lost 7 bases, leaving 8 bases of the junction unmatched. CDR1 is SGHNT and CDR2 is YYREEE in the germline V gene (reference sequence). There are 13 residues in the CDR3.

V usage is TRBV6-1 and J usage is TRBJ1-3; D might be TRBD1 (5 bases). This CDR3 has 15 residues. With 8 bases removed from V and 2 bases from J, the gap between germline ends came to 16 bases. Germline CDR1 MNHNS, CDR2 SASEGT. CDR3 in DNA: TGTGCCAGCTCCTCGGGGGGGGGTGCTGGAAACACCATATATTTT. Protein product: CASSSGGGAGNTIYF.

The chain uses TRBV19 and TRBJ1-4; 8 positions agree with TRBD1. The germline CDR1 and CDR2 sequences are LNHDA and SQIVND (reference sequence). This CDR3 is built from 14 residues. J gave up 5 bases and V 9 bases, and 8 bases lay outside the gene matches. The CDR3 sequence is CASRWRTGNEKLFF. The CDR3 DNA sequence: TGTGCCAGCCGATGGAGGACAGGGAATGAAAAACTGTTTTTT.

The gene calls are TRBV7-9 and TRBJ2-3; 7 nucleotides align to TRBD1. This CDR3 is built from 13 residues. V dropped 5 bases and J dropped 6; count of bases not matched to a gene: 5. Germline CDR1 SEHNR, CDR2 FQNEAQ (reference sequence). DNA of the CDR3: TGTGCCAGCAGCATTACAGGGGTGGATACGCAGTATTTT. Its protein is CASSITGVDTQYF. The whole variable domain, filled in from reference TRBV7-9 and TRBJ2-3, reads DTGVSQNPRHKITKRGQNVTFRCDPISEHNRLYWYRQTLGQGPEFLTYFQNEAQLEKSRLLSDRFSAERPKGSFSTLEIQRTEQGDSAMYLCASSITGVDTQYFGPGTRLTVL.

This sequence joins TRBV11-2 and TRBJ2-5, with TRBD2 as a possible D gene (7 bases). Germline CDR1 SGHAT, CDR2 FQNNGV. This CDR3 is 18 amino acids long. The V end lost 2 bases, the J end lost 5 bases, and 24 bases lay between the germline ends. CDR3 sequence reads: CASSLYGGRSGEEETQYF. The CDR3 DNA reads TGTGCCAGCAGCTTATACGGGGGGCGCTCCGGGGAAGAGGAGACCCAGTACTTC.

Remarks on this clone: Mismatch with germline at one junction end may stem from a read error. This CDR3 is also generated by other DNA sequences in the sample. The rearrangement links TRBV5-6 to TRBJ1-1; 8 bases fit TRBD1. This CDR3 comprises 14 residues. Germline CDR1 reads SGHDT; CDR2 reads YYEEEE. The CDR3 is CASSADRGYTEAFF. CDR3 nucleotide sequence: TGTGCCAGCAGCGCCGACAGGGGTTACACTGAAGCCTTCTTT.

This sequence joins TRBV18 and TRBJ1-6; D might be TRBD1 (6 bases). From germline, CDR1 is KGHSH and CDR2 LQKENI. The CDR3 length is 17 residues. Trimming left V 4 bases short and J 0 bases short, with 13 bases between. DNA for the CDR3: TGTGCCAGCTCACTGGGGGCAGGAAGCTCCTATAATTCACCCCTCCACTTT. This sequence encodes CASSLGAGSSYNSPLHF.

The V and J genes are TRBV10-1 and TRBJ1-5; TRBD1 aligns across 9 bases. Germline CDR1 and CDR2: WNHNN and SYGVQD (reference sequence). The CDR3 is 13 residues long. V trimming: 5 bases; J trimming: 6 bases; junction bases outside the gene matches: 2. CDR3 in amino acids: CASSSDRGQPQHF. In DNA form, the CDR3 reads TGCGCCAGCAGTTCGGACAGGGGTCAGCCCCAGCATTTT.

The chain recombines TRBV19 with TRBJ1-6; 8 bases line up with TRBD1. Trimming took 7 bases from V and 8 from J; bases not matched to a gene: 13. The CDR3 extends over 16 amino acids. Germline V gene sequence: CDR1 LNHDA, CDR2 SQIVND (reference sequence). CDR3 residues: CASKVGDRGVYSPLHF. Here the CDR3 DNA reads TGTGCCAGTAAGGTGGGCGACAGGGGTGTATATTCACCCCTCCACTTT. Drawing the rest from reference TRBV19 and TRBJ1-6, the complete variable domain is DGGITQSPKYLFRKEGQNVTLSCEQNLNHDAMYWYRQDPGQGLRLIYYSQIVNDFQKGDIAEGYSVSREKKESFPLTVTSAQKNPTAFYLCASKVGDRGVYSPLHFGNGTRLTVT.

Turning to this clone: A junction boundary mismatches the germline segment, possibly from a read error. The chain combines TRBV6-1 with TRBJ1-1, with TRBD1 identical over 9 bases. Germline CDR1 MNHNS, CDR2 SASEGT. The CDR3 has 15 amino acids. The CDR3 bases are TGTGCCAGTTACAGGGGGCGAAGGCTTAACACTGAAGTTTTCTTT. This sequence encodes CASYRGRRLNTEVFF.

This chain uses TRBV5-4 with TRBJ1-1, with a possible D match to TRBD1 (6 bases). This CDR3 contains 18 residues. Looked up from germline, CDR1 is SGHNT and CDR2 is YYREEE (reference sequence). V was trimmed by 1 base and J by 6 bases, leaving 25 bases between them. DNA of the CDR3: TGTGCCAGCAGCTTGCCTCGGCAGGGGCTAAGCGAGGACGCTGAAGCTTTCTTT. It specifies CASSLPRQGLSEDAEAFF.

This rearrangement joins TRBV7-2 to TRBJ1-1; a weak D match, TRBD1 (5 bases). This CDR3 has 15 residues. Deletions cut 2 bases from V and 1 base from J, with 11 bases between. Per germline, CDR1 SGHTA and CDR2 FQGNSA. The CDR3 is CASSLRDSPNTEAFF. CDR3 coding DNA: TGTGCCAGCAGCTTACGAGACAGTCCGAACACTGAAGCTTTCTTT.

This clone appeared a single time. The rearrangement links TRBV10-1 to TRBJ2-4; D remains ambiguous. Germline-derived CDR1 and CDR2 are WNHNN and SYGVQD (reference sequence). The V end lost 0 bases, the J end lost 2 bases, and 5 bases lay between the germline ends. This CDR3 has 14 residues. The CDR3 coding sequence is TGCGCCAGCAGTGAGTCGAGGACCAAAAACATTCAGTACTTC. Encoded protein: CASSESRTKNIQYF.

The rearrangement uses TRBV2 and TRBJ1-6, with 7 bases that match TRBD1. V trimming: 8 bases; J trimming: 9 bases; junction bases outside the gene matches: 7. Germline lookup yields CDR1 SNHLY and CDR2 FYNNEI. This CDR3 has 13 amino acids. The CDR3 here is CASLSGTASPLHF. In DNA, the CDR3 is TGTGCCAGCCTATCAGGGACAGCTTCACCCCTCCACTTT.

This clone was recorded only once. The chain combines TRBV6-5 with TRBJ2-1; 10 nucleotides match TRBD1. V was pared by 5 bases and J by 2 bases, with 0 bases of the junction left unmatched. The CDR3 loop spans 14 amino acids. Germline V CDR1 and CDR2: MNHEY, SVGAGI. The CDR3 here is CASSGQGAYNEQFF. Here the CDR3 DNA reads TGTGCCAGCAGTGGACAGGGGGCCTACAATGAGCAGTTCTTC.